This TCR beta chain was profiled in a study of beta chain features in type 1 diabetes. The CDR3 sequence is 14 residues long. V was pared by 5 bases and J by 0 bases, with 6 bases between. Looked up from germline, CDR1 is SGHRS and CDR2 is YFSETQ. Every single donor gave one heparinised blood draw, and these averaged approximately 110 mL. Sorting that relied on CD45RO/CCR7/CD25/CD127/CD95/CD27 yielded CD4+ naive, central memory, regulatory and stem cell-like memory cells. Since all of the isolated RNA was reverse transcribed, expressed TCRB transcripts were what got sequenced. Sequenced by immunoSEQ multiplex PCR; TCRdb stores in-frame clones only, minus some. The repertoire has 250,000 to 300,000 clones, about 8.5% of them found once; the top ten carry approximately 1%. General study findings and limits: Whatever favoring of shorter templates PCR might show would apply equally to patients and controls.

A remark on this clone: Antigen: not known.

This receptor was taken from a woman aged 18-29 years in good health. The sample taken for sequencing was central memory CD4+ T cells from blood. The rearrangement uses TRBV5-1 and TRBJ2-6; D is ambiguous. Written as DNA, the CDR3 is TGCGCCAGCAGTGAGAGCTCTGGGGCCAACGTCCTGACTTTC. This encodes CASSESSGANVLTF.